These 21 T cell receptor beta chains were all obtained from the same sample, sequenced in a study of T-cell reconstitution after alpha-beta-depleted transplantation in children. Unique molecular identifiers were built into the TCRbeta library. TCRdb passed the PCR reads through MiXCR, listing each CDR3 protein once. The data contain some 220,000 distinct CDR3 sequences, 8.5% to 10% of them singletons. This specimen consisted of PBMCs from the stem cell graft donor, obtained from the stem cell graft. Receptor source: a human donor who donated a stem cell graft to a child with acute lymphoblastic leukemia.

Only a few counts were recorded for this clonotype. J is TRBJ2-1 and V is TRBV20-1, with D perhaps TRBD2 (5 bases). Per the germline V gene, CDR1 is DFQATT and CDR2 is SNEGSKA (reference sequence). Trimming removed 1 base from V and 6 bases from J, with 19 bases in between. The length of the CDR3 is 16 residues. DNA of the CDR3: TGCAGTGCTAGAGTCCTGACTACCACCCGGTTCAATGAGCAGTTCTTC. This codes for CSARVLTTTRFNEQFF.

The sample holds many counts of this clonotype. The chain links TRBV16 to TRBJ1-1, with D perhaps TRBD1 (5 bases). The CDR3 length is 14 residues. Germline V gene data show CDR1 as KGHSY and CDR2 as FQNENV. V shed 4 bases and J shed 5 bases, with 14 bases lying between them. This chain's CDR3 is CASSPRGGGTEAFF. The DNA of the CDR3 is TGTGCCAGCAGCCCCCGCGGGGGTGGGACTGAAGCTTTCTTT.

In its sample, this clonotype was seen many times. V gene TRBV24-1 combines with J gene TRBJ2-3; D unclear. Trimming pared 4 bases from V and 6 bases from J, leaving 10 bases between. The CDR3 is made up of 13 amino acids. Per germline, CDR1 KGHDR and CDR2 SFDVKD. The CDR3 coding sequence is TGTGCCACCAGTGACCCCCCCGGGGATACGCAGTATTTT. It is translated as CATSDPPGDTQYF.

This clonotype was observed a few times. The chain links TRBV12-3 or TRBV12-4 to TRBJ2-5, with TRBD2 matching 7 bases. The V gene end was trimmed by 2 bases and the J gene end by 5 bases; junction bases not matched to a gene: 8. This CDR3 comprises 15 residues. The CDR3 region has the DNA TGTGCCAGCAGTTTAAATTCGGGGGGAGGGGAGACCCAGTACTTC. Residues: CASSLNSGGGETQYF.

There are many counts of this clonotype. V is TRBV5-4 and J is TRBJ2-2, with unresolved D. The CDR3 is made up of 15 amino acids. Deletions cut 1 base from V and 4 bases from J, with 11 bases between. Looked up from germline, CDR1 is SGHNT and CDR2 is YYREEE (reference sequence). CDR3 coding DNA: TGTGCCAGCAGCTTGCGGCAGCCTTTCACCGGGGAGCTGTTTTTT. This encodes CASSLRQPFTGELFF.

The V call is TRBV6-1, the J call TRBJ2-7; possible D gene TRBD2, 6 bases. The CDR3 is 16 residues long. V lost 6 bases, J lost 4 bases, and 22 bases lay in between. CDR1 and CDR2 (germline): MNHNS, SASEGT. Written as DNA, the CDR3 is TGTGCCAGCAGCGGGGGAGAGACCCGGTCAACTTACGAGCAGTACTTC. Translation: CASSGGETRSTYEQYF.

The V gene is TRBV27, the J gene TRBJ1-2; D ambiguous. The CDR3 is 13 residues long. The V end was cut by 6 bases, the J end by 5 bases, with 13 bases between. Per the germline V gene, CDR1 is MNHEY and CDR2 is SMNVEV (reference sequence). The CDR3 coding sequence is TGTGCCAGCAGCCCCGGGGTACGGTATGGCTACACCTTC. Translated: CASSPGVRYGYTF.

This chain uses TRBV5-6 with TRBJ2-3; TRBD2 agrees at 8 bases. The CDR3 runs 17 residues. The trim removed 0 bases at V and 2 bases at J, leaving 8 bases unmatched. From germline, CDR1 is SGHDT and CDR2 YYEEEE. The CDR3 is CASSLVSGGGITDTQYF. DNA for the CDR3: TGTGCCAGCAGCTTGGTGTCGGGCGGGGGGATCACAGATACGCAGTATTTT.

The chain joins TRBV27 to TRBJ1-2, with 7 bases that match TRBD1. Germline assignment: CDR1 MNHEY and CDR2 SMNVEV (reference sequence). Losses at the gene ends were 7 bases for V and 8 bases for J; bases not matched to a gene: 10. The CDR3 is 13 amino acids. The CDR3 DNA reads as TGTGCCAGCACCCCAGGGGGGGCACGGGGCTACACCTTC. As protein: CASTPGGARGYTF.

In DNA, the CDR3 is TGTGCCAGCAGTTACTTAGACGGAAAAAGCTACGAGCAGTACTTC. It codes for CASSYLDGKSYEQYF. V and J are TRBV6-2 or TRBV6-3 and TRBJ2-7; D not certain. Trimming removed 1 base at V and 3 bases at J, with 13 bases between. The CDR3 runs to 15 residues. From germline, CDR1 is MNHEY and CDR2 SVGEGT.

This clonotype was seen many times. The V and J genes are TRBV3-1 and TRBJ1-5; D is unresolved. Germline CDR1 LGHDT, CDR2 YNNKEL (reference sequence). The ends were cut back, 2 bases at V and 5 bases at J, with 13 bases in the middle. This CDR3 region has 15 residues. This CDR3 is CASSQSSLIDQPQHF. DNA of the CDR3: TGTGCCAGCAGCCAATCGTCCCTCATTGATCAGCCCCAGCATTTT.

The chain has TRBV19 and TRBJ1-1, with TRBD1 as a possible D gene (6 bases). Trimming pared 6 bases from V and 6 bases from J, leaving 14 bases between. The germline V gene has CDR1 LNHDA and CDR2 SQIVND (reference sequence). This CDR3 has 13 residues. The CDR3 DNA follows: TGTGCCAGTAGCAGGGGTGGAGTAGCTGAAGCTTTCTTT. Translating it yields CASSRGGVAEAFF.

This clonotype was seen a few times. The rearrangement links TRBV5-1 to TRBJ2-6; 7 bases agree with TRBD1. V was pared by 4 bases and J by 3 bases, with 7 bases of the junction left unmatched. Germline CDR1 is SGHRS and CDR2 is YFSETQ. The CDR3 is 16 residues long. The CDR3 DNA is TGCGCCAGCAGCCTGAGACAGGGCGGTGGGGCCAACGTCCTGACTTTC. Protein product: CASSLRQGGGANVLTF. Complete variable domain (other parts from reference TRBV5-1 and TRBJ2-6): KAGVTQTPRYLIKTRGQQVTLSCSPISGHRSVSWYQQTPGQGLQFLFEYFSETQRNKGNFPGRFSGRQFSNSRSEMNVSTLELGDSALYLCASSLRQGGGANVLTFGAGSRLTVL.

The chain employs TRBV6-1 and TRBJ2-1; the D gene is possibly TRBD2 (5 bases). V lost 2 bases to trimming and J lost 5 bases, with 13 bases between them. This CDR3 spans 15 amino acids. Germline lookup yields CDR1 MNHNS and CDR2 SASEGT. CDR3 coding DNA: TGTGCCAGCAGTGAAAGGAGGAGCCATAACAATGAGCAGTTCTTC. It codes for CASSERRSHNNEQFF.

This clonotype was found a few times. The chain combines TRBV11-2 with TRBJ2-7; D may be TRBD1 (6 bases). The V gene lost 6 bases and the J gene lost 5 bases, with 17 bases spanning the gap. The length of the CDR3 is 14 residues. From germline, CDR1 is SGHAT and CDR2 FQNNGV. This chain's CDR3 is CASRTTTGKDEQYF. CDR3 nucleotide sequence: TGTGCCAGCAGAACTACTACAGGGAAAGACGAGCAGTACTTC.

This clonotype was seen ten or more times. The gene calls are TRBV6-5 and TRBJ1-2; TRBD1 aligns across 10 bases. After removal of 2 bases from V and 5 bases from J, the junction contained 8 bases not matched to a gene. The CDR3 runs 16 residues. Per the germline V gene, CDR1 is MNHEY and CDR2 is SVGAGI. The CDR3 DNA follows: TGTGCCAGCAGTTACGCGGGACAGGGGCACATATATGGCTACACCTTC. Translation gives CASSYAGQGHIYGYTF.

This clonotype was observed a handful of times. V usage is TRBV10-3 and J usage is TRBJ2-1; 11 bases are a match to TRBD2. The CDR3 has 19 residues. Trimming cost V 6 bases and J 8 bases; bases outside gene matches: 21. Germline V CDR1 and CDR2: ENHRY, SYGVKD. The CDR3 loop reads CAISKTSLGLAGGEDEQFF. In nucleotides, the CDR3 is TGTGCCATCAGCAAAACTAGCTTGGGGCTAGCGGGGGGTGAGGATGAGCAGTTCTTC.

This clonotype was observed a handful of times. The J gene is TRBJ1-5, the V gene TRBV4-1; D remains unclear. The CDR3 consists of 16 residues. Trimming shortened V by 1 base and J by 2 bases, and 12 bases separated the two germline ends. Germline V gives CDR1 MGHRA, CDR2 YSYEKL. The CDR3 reads CASSQVPGSGNQPQHF. DNA for the CDR3: TGCGCCAGCAGCCAAGTACCGGGGTCCGGCAATCAGCCCCAGCATTTT.

A few counts support this clonotype. The chain combines TRBV5-5 with TRBJ1-1, with a tentative D call TRBD1 (6 bases). With 0 bases removed from V and 0 bases from J, the gap between germline ends came to 15 bases. The CDR3 contains 17 residues. Germline loops: CDR1 SGHKS, CDR2 YYEKEE (reference sequence). CDR3 loop: CASSLGGAGAMNTEAFF. The CDR3 DNA sequence: TGTGCCAGCAGCTTGGGCGGGGCAGGGGCGATGAACACTGAAGCTTTCTTT.

Many counts were recorded for this clonotype. The gene calls are TRBV20-1 and TRBJ1-2, with unresolved D. Trimming removed 0 bases from V and 2 bases from J, with 13 bases in between. The CDR3 runs 15 residues. Germline lookup yields CDR1 DFQATT and CDR2 SNEGSKA (reference sequence). The CDR3 coding sequence is TGCAGTGCTAGAGATACTAGGACCTTGAACTATGGCTACACCTTC. Amino acids: CSARDTRTLNYGYTF.

This chain connects TRBV7-9 to TRBJ2-7; D unclear. The CDR3 has 16 residues. V was cut by 0 bases and J by 2 bases, with 14 bases left in between. Germline CDR1 is SEHNR and CDR2 is FQNEAQ (reference sequence). Written as DNA, the CDR3 is TGTGCCAGCAGCTTAGCGAGAAGGACCGATGCCTACGAGCAGTACTTC. Translation: CASSLARRTDAYEQYF.